The 20 T cell receptor beta chains in this list originate from one sample, sequenced in a study of Ad26.COV2.S vaccination and SARS-CoV-2 variants. Measured with immunoSEQ multiplex PCR; TCRdb has only the in-frame clones, and not every one. Here the sample spans about 350,000 clones, roughly nine tenths being singletons. Treatment reported: some 20 received Ad26.COV2.S at low or high dose, single or two shots; about 5 received placebo; per-sample allocation not given. Day 63 after the first vaccine or placebo injection was the time point for sampling. The sequencing used peripheral blood, collected in a trial of Ad26.COV2.S vaccine versus placebo. The receptors here all came from a person aged 18-60 years who received the Ad26.COV2.S COVID-19 vaccine or a placebo.

This clone was picked up one time. This chain links TRBV6-5 with TRBJ2-7; D may be TRBD2 (6 bases). The germline V gene has CDR1 MNHEY and CDR2 SVGAGI. The CDR3 is 14 residues long. V was cut by 0 bases and J by 7 bases, with 13 bases left in between. The CDR3 DNA is TGTGCCAGCAGTTACTCAGTAAACCGGGGGGAGCAGTACTTC. Residues: CASSYSVNRGEQYF.

V usage is TRBV30 and J usage is TRBJ2-3; 8 nucleotides match TRBD2. V gave up 2 bases and J gave up 4 bases; unmatched junction bases: 11. Germline V CDR1 and CDR2: GTSNPN, SVGIG (reference sequence). CDR3 length equals 16 residues. The CDR3, as DNA: TGTGCCTGGAGTCGGGCGAGCGGGAGACTTGCAGATACGCAGTATTTT. Amino acids: CAWSRASGRLADTQYF.

CDR3 residues: CASLESGSPGDTQYF. The CDR3 nucleotides read TGTGCCAGCCTTGAGTCCGGGTCCCCGGGAGATACGCAGTATTTT. The V and J genes are TRBV6-5 and TRBJ2-3; no definite D call. With 8 bases removed from V and 5 bases from J, the gap between germline ends came to 20 bases. The CDR3 has 15 residues. Germline CDR1 and CDR2: MNHEY and SVGAGI.

The chain employs TRBV4-2 and TRBJ1-2; tentatively, D is TRBD1 (5 bases). Trimming left V 1 base short and J 7 bases short, with 16 bases between. The CDR3 spans 15 residues. CDR1 LGHNA and CDR2 YNFKEQ come from the germline V gene. The CDR3 nucleotides read TGTGCCAGCAGCCAAGGGGTGGGGGAGTCGGGTGGCTACACCTTC. Protein product: CASSQGVGESGGYTF.

The J gene is TRBJ2-7, the V gene TRBV28, with no clear D. CDR1 is MDHEN, CDR2 SYDVKM, per germline. The V end lost 2 bases, the J end lost 6 bases, and 14 bases lay between the germline ends. CDR3 length: 14 amino acids. CDR3 DNA sequence: TGTGCCAGCAGTTTACCTGCCGAGGCCGGCGAGCAGTACTTC. Its protein is CASSLPAEAGEQYF.

The genes are TRBV6-2 or TRBV6-3 and TRBJ2-5; 7 bases agree with TRBD1. CDR1 is MNHEY, CDR2 SVGEGT, per germline. The J segment lost 5 bases and the V segment lost 0 bases, leaving 3 bases of the junction unmatched. This CDR3 is 14 amino acids long. The CDR3 protein is CASSYSGGRETQYF. The CDR3 nucleotides read TGTGCCAGCAGTTACTCAGGGGGCAGGGAGACCCAGTACTTC.

This clone was picked up one time. The V call is TRBV15, the J call TRBJ1-2, with 7 nucleotides matching TRBD1. Germline V gene data show CDR1 as LNHNV and CDR2 as YYDKDF (reference sequence). The CDR3 contains 13 residues. The V and J ends lost 0 bases and 8 bases, in that order; junction bases with no gene match: 3. The CDR3 sequence: CATSRDRGGGYTF. CDR3 DNA sequence: TGTGCCACCAGCAGAGACAGGGGGGGAGGCTACACCTTC.

The rearrangement links TRBV13 to TRBJ1-6; D unclear. Trimming pared 1 base from V and 0 bases from J, leaving 7 bases between. This CDR3 region has 16 residues. Germline assignment: CDR1 PRHDT and CDR2 FYEKMQ (reference sequence). The CDR3 coding sequence is TGTGCCAGCAGCTTAGCGGGCAGCTCCTATAATTCACCCCTCCACTTT. Translated, it gives CASSLAGSSYNSPLHF.

The chain recombines TRBV2 with TRBJ2-5; 10 bases fit TRBD2. The length of the CDR3 is 15 residues. The junction had 6 bases not matched to a gene; V was cut back by 4 bases and J by 4 bases. Germline V gives CDR1 SNHLY, CDR2 FYNNEI. In nucleotides, the CDR3 is TGTGCCAGCAGTGTGGGTAGCGGGAGGCGAGAGACCCAGTACTTC. Translated, it gives CASSVGSGRRETQYF.

V gene TRBV7-6 combines with J gene TRBJ1-5, with a weak D call TRBD1 (6 bases). This CDR3 is built from 18 residues. CDR1 is SGHVS, CDR2 FNYEAQ, per germline. With 0 bases removed from V and 0 bases from J, the gap between germline ends came to 15 bases. DNA for the CDR3: TGTGCCAGCAGCTTAGCTGTGGGGGGCGCATATAGCAATCAGCCCCAGCATTTT. This translates into CASSLAVGGAYSNQPQHF. Complete variable domain (other parts from reference TRBV7-6 and TRBJ1-5): GAGVSQSPRYKVTKRGQDVALRCDPISGHVSLYWYRQALGQGPEFLTYFNYEAQQDKSGLPNDRFSAERPEGSISTLTIQRTEQRDSAMYRCASSLAVGGAYSNQPQHFGDGTRLSIL.

A few counts support this clone. The CDR3 nucleotides are TGTGCCATCAGCCAGGCGGGGTACGAGCAGTACTTC. This sequence encodes CAISQAGYEQYF. The chain recombines TRBV10-3 with TRBJ2-7, with D tentatively TRBD2 (6 bases). V lost 6 bases to trimming and J lost 4 bases, with 10 bases between them. The CDR3 has 12 residues. Germline CDR1 and CDR2: ENHRY and SYGVKD.

CDR3 in amino acids: CASSTTGQDYGYTF. The CDR3 DNA sequence: TGTGCCAGCAGCACAACGGGACAGGACTATGGCTACACCTTC. The chain is built from TRBV3-1 (or the pseudogene TRBV3-2) and TRBJ1-2; 8 bases map to TRBD1. Looked up from germline, CDR1 is LGHDT and CDR2 is YNNKEL (reference sequence). V was clipped by 5 bases and J by 3 bases; unmatched bases: 5. CDR3 length: 14 residues.

This sequence joins TRBV3-1 (or the pseudogene TRBV3-2) and TRBJ2-3, with D possibly called TRBD1 or TRBD2 (5 bases each). V shed 10 bases and J shed 2 bases, with 13 bases lying between them. Germline V gene lookup returns CDR1 LGHDT and CDR2 YNNKEL (reference sequence). The CDR3 sequence is 13 residues long. This CDR3 reads CAIGTDATDTQYF. The CDR3 DNA follows: TGTGCCATCGGGACCGACGCCACAGATACGCAGTATTTT.

This chain uses TRBV7-9 with TRBJ2-1, with 9 bases identical to TRBD2. CDR3 length: 14 amino acids. Germline CDR1 and CDR2: SEHNR and FQNEAQ (reference sequence). Trimming took 1 base from V and 15 from J; bases not matched to a gene: 10. The CDR3 here is CASSLGSGSVAMFF. The CDR3 DNA reads TGTGCCAGCAGCTTAGGTAGCGGGAGCGTGGCGATGTTCTTC.

This chain uses TRBV5-4 with TRBJ2-5; tentative D call: TRBD2 (6 bases). Germline CDR1 is SGHNT and CDR2 is YYREEE (reference sequence). The ends were cut back, 3 bases at V and 5 bases at J, with 17 bases in the middle. This CDR3 contains 15 residues. This CDR3 reads CASSSLAEGLETQYF. The CDR3 DNA reads TGTGCCAGCAGCTCCCTGGCGGAGGGGCTTGAGACCCAGTACTTC.

The rearrangement links TRBV18 to TRBJ1-1, with D unresolved. Germline CDR1 is KGHSH and CDR2 is LQKENI. V dropped 3 bases and J dropped 6 bases, with 17 bases sitting between them. CDR3 length: 15 amino acids. CDR3 residues: CASSPQTGGESEAFF. The CDR3 coding sequence is TGTGCCAGCTCACCTCAGACCGGCGGGGAGTCTGAAGCTTTCTTT.

V and J are TRBV29-1 and TRBJ2-7, with TRBD1 matching over 8 bases. The germline V gene encodes CDR1 SQVTM and CDR2 ANQGSEA. The CDR3 length is 13 residues. J was trimmed by 2 bases and V by 6 bases; bases with no gene match: 6. The CDR3 region is CSVRQGTTYEQYF. The CDR3 region has the DNA TGCAGCGTACGACAGGGGACAACCTACGAGCAGTACTTC.

The rearrangement uses TRBV7-8 and TRBJ1-3, with 8 bases aligning to TRBD1. Per germline, CDR1 SGHVS and CDR2 FQNEAQ. This CDR3 has 18 residues. The ends lost 4 bases at V and 0 bases at J; junction bases unmatched: 11. Here the CDR3 reads CASSSFRGGQVSGNTIYF. The CDR3 bases are TGTGCCAGCAGCTCCTTCCGGGGGGGACAGGTCTCTGGAAACACCATATATTTT.

This chain's CDR3 is CASSQGISGGSPYEQYF. Here the CDR3 DNA reads TGTGCCAGCAGCCAAGGAATTAGCGGGGGATCCCCCTACGAGCAGTACTTC. This chain connects TRBV4-2 to TRBJ2-7; 9 bases fit TRBD2. This CDR3 spans 17 amino acids. The V segment lost 1 base and the J segment 2 bases; nucleotides outside the gene matches: 9. Per the germline V gene, CDR1 is LGHNA and CDR2 is YNFKEQ.

The chain uses TRBV28 and TRBJ2-7; tentatively, D is TRBD1 (5 bases). Germline values: CDR1 MDHEN, CDR2 SYDVKM. The CDR3 length is 13 residues. V gave up 3 bases and J gave up 3 bases, with 9 bases separating them. As DNA, the CDR3 is TGTGCCAGCAGTTTGGGCAGGGACTACGAGCAGTACTTC. It yields the protein CASSLGRDYEQYF.